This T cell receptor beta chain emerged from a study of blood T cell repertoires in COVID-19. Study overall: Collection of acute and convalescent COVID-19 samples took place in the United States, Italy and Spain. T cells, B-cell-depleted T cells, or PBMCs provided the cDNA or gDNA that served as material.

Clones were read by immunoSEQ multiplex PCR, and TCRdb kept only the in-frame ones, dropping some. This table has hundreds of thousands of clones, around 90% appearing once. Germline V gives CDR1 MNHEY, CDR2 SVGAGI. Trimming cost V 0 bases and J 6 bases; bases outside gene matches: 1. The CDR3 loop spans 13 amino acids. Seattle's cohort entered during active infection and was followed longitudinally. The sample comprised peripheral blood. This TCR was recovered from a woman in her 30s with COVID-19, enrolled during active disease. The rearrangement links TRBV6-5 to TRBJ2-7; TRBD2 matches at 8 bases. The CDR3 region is CASSYSLAGEQYV. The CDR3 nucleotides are TGTGCCAGCAGTTACTCCCTAGCGGGCGAGCAGTACGTC.